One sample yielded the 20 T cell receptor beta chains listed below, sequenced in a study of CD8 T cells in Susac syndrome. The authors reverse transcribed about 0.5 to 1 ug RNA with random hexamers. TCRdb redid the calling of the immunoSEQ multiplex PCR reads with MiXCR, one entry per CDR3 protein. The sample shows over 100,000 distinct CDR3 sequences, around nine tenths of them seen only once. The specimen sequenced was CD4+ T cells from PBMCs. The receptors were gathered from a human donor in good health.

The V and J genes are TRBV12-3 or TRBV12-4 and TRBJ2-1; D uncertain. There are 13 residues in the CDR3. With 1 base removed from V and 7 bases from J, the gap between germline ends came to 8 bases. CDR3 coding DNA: TGTGCCAGCAGTTTAGTCGCGGAAAATGAGCAGTTCTTC. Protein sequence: CASSLVAENEQFF.

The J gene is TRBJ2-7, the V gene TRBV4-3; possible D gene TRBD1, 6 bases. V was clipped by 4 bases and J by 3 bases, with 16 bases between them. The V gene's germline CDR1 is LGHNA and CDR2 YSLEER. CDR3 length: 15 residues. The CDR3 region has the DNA TGCGCCAGCAGCCTATCGACACAGGGCGTCTACGAGCAGTACTTC. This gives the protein CASSLSTQGVYEQYF.

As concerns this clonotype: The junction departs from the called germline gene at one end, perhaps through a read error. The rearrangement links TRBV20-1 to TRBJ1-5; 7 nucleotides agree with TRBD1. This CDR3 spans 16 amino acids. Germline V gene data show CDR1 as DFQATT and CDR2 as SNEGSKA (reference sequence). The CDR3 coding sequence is TGCAGTGCTTTCTTACCCGGGACAGCAGGCAATCAACCCCAGCATTTT. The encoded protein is CSAFLPGTAGNQPQHF.

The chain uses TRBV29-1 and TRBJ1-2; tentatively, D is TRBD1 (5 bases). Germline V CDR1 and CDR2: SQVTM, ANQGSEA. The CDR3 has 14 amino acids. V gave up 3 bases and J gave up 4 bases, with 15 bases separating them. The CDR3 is CSVDGAERPYGYTF. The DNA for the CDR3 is TGCAGCGTTGACGGGGCCGAAAGACCCTATGGCTACACCTTC.

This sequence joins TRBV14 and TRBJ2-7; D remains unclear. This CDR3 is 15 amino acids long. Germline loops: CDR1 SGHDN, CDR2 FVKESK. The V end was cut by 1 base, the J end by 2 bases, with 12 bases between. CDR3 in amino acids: CASSQGVSSTYEQYF. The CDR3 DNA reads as TGTGCCAGCAGCCAAGGGGTCAGCTCTACCTACGAGCAGTACTTC.

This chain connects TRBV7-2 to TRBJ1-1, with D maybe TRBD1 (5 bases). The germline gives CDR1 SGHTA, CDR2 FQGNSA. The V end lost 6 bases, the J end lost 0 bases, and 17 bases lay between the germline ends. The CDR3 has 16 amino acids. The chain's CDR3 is CASRILTGAMNTEAFF. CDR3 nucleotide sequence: TGTGCCAGCAGGATTCTAACCGGGGCCATGAACACTGAAGCTTTCTTT.

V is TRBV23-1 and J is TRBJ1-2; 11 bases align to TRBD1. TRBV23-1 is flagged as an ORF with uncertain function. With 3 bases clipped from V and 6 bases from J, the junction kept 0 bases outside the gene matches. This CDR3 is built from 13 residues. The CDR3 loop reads CASSQGQGDGYTF. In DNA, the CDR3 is TGCGCCAGCAGTCAGGGACAGGGGGATGGCTACACCTTC.

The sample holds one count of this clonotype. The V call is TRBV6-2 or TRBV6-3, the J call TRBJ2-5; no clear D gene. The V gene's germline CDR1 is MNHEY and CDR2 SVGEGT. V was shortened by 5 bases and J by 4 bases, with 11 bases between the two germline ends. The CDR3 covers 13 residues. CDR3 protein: CASSPGPTETQYF. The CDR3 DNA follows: TGTGCCAGCAGTCCGGGCCCCACAGAGACCCAGTACTTC.

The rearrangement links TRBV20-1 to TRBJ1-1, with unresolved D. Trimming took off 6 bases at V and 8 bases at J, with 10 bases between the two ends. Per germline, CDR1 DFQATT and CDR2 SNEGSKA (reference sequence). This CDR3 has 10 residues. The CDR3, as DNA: TGCAGTGCGGAACAGATAGAAGCTTTCTTT. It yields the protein CSAEQIEAFF.

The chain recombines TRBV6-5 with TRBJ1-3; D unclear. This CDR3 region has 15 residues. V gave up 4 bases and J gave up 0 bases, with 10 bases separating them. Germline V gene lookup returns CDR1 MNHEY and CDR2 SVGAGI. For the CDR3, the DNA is TGTGCCAGCAGTTTCGACGGGAGCTCTGGAAACACCATATATTTT. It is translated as CASSFDGSSGNTIYF.

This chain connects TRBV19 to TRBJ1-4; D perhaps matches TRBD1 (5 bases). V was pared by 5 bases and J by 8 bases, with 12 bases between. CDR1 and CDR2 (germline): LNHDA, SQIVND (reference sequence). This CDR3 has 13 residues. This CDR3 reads CASSWAGNEKLFF. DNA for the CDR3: TGTGCCAGTAGTTGGGCAGGGAACGAAAAACTGTTTTTT.

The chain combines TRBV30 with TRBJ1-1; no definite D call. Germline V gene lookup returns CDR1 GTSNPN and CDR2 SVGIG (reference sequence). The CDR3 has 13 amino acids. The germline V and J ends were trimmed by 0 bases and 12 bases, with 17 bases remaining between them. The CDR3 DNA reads TGTGCCTGGAGTGTACCCTCCTCAGTCCGGTCTTTCTTT. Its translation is CAWSVPSSVRSFF.

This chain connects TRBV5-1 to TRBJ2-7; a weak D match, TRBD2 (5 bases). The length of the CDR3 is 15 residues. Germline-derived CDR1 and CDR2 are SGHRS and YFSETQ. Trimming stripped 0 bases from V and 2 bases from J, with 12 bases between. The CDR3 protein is CASSLGGLGAYEQYF. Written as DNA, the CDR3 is TGCGCCAGCAGCTTGGGCGGACTTGGGGCCTACGAGCAGTACTTC. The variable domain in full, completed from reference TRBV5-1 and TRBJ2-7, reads KAGVTQTPRYLIKTRGQQVTLSCSPISGHRSVSWYQQTPGQGLQFLFEYFSETQRNKGNFPGRFSGRQFSNSRSEMNVSTLELGDSALYLCASSLGGLGAYEQYFGPGTRLTVT.

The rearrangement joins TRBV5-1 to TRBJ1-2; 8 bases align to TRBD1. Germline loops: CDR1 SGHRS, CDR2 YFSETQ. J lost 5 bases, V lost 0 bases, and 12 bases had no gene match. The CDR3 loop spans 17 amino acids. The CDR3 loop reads CASSLEGGRGLRYGYTF. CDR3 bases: TGCGCCAGCAGCTTGGAGGGAGGCAGGGGGCTTCGGTATGGCTACACCTTC.

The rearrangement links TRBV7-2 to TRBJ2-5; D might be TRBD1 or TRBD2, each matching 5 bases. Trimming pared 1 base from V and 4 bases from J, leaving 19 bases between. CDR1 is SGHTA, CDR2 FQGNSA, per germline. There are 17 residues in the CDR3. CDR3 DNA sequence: TGTGCCAGCAGCTTAGTTCTGACGGGACGTCAAGCAGAGACCCAGTACTTC. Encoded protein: CASSLVLTGRQAETQYF.

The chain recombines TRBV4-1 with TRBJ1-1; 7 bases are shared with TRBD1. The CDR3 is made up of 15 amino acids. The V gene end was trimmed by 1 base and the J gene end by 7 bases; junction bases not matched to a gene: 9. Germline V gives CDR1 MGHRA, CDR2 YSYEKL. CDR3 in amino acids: CASSQAARGIDEAFF. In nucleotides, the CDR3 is TGCGCCAGCAGCCAAGCCGCCAGGGGGATCGATGAAGCTTTCTTT.

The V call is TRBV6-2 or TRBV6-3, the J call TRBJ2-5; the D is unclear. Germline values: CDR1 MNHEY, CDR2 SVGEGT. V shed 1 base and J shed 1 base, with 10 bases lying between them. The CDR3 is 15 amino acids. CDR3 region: CASSYFGRIQETQYF. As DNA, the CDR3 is TGTGCCAGCAGTTACTTCGGGCGGATCCAAGAGACCCAGTACTTC.

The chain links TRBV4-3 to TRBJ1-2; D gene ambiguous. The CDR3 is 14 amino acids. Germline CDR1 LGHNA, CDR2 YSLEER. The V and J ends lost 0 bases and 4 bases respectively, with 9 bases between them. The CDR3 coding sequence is TGCGCCAGCAGCCAAGAGGGCAGGAGCTATGGCTACACCTTC. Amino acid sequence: CASSQEGRSYGYTF.

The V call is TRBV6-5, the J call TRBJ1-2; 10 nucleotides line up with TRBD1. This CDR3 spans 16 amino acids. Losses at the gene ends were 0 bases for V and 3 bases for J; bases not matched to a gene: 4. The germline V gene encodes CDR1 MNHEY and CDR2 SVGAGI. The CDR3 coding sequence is TGTGCCAGCAGTTACTCGAGGGACAGGGGAGACTATGGCTACACCTTC. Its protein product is CASSYSRDRGDYGYTF.

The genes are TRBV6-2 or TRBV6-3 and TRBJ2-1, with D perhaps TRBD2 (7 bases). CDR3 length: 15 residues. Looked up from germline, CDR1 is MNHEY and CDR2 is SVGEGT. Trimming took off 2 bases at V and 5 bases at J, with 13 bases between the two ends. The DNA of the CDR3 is TGTGCCAGCAGTTACCCGGGGGGCTACAACAATGAGCAGTTCTTC. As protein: CASSYPGGYNNEQFF.